Presented here are 22 T cell receptor beta chains from one specimen sequenced in a study of cytomegalovirus exposure and HLA in healthy donors. The PCR used 60 Vbeta and 13 Jbeta primers. The data were produced by immunoSEQ multiplex PCR, yet TCRdb's version contains in-frame clones alone and is incomplete. The sample shows under 55,000 clones, over 70% of them seen only once. The sequencing sample was made of PBMCs. These TCRs come from a man between 25 and 39 years old in good health and CMV-seropositive.

In this sample, this clone is medium-sized. This rearrangement joins TRBV6-1 to TRBJ1-6; TRBD1 matches at 8 bases. This CDR3 has 14 amino acids. Losses at the gene ends were 1 base for V and 7 bases for J; bases not matched to a gene: 0. Germline assignment: CDR1 MNHNS and CDR2 SASEGT. In DNA, the CDR3 is TGTGCCAGCAGTGAAGGGACAGGGAATTCACCCCTCCACTTT. Translating it yields CASSEGTGNSPLHF.

The V gene is TRBV23-1, the J gene TRBJ1-5, with a possible D match to TRBD1 (6 bases). TRBV23-1 is an ORF; its function is uncertain. The CDR3 extends over 17 amino acids. V was trimmed by 3 bases and J by 3 bases, leaving 18 bases between them. DNA of the CDR3: TGCGCCAGCAGTCACTTGCACGACAGGAGCCACAATCAGCCCCAGCATTTT. Translated: CASSHLHDRSHNQPQHF.

The rearrangement links TRBV2 to TRBJ2-2, with D possibly matching TRBD2 (6 bases). The V gene lost 7 bases and the J gene lost 2 bases, with 11 bases spanning the gap. This CDR3 contains 14 residues. The V gene's germline CDR1 is SNHLY and CDR2 FYNNEI. CDR3 nucleotide sequence: TGTGCCAGCACGGCGGGGAGAAACACCGGGGAGCTGTTTTTT. Translated, it gives CASTAGRNTGELFF.

The chain couples TRBV18 to TRBJ1-6; tentatively, D is TRBD1 (5 bases). Germline V CDR1 and CDR2: KGHSH, LQKENI. This CDR3 contains 15 residues. V lost 3 bases, J lost 8 bases, and 14 bases lay in between. DNA of the CDR3: TGTGCCAGCTCACCCATCCCCTTAGGGGATTCACCCCTCCACTTT. It yields the protein CASSPIPLGDSPLHF.

This clone appeared a few times. CDR3 DNA sequence: TGTGCCAGCAGCTTGGCCCCTACAGGGAGCTACGAGCAGTACTTC. Protein: CASSLAPTGSYEQYF. The chain recombines TRBV5-6 with TRBJ2-7, with D maybe TRBD1 (6 bases). Germline CDR1 and CDR2: SGHDT and YYEEEE. The CDR3 runs to 15 residues. V was trimmed by 0 bases and J by 3 bases, leaving 13 bases between them.

This rearrangement joins TRBV5-1 to TRBJ2-3; TRBD1 agrees at 9 bases. CDR1 and CDR2 from the germline V gene are SGHRS and YFSETQ. V shed 5 bases and J 2 bases; nucleotides not matched to a gene: 6. This CDR3 spans 15 amino acids. The CDR3, as DNA: TGCGCCAGCAGGGACAGGGGAGGTAACACAGATACGCAGTATTTT. This sequence encodes CASRDRGGNTDTQYF.

This clone occurred a few times. The chain recombines TRBV30 with TRBJ2-1; D perhaps matches TRBD2 (5 bases). Germline V CDR1 and CDR2: GTSNPN, SVGIG (reference sequence). Trimming took off 2 bases at V and 4 bases at J, with 12 bases between the two ends. This CDR3 comprises 14 residues. For the CDR3, the DNA is TGTGCCTGGAGTACGGGGAGAGTTTACAATGAGCAGTTCTTC. This codes for CAWSTGRVYNEQFF.

V gene TRBV7-8 combines with J gene TRBJ2-5, with 9 bases lining up with TRBD1. V lost 4 bases to trimming and J lost 5 bases; unmatched junction nucleotides: 8. Germline V lookup: CDR1 SGHVS, CDR2 FQNEAQ. The CDR3 extends over 15 amino acids. CDR3 nucleotide sequence: TGTGCCAGCAGCTCCCGATTAGGACAGGGGGAGACCCAGTACTTC. Translation: CASSSRLGQGETQYF.

This clone was detected once. V gene TRBV5-1 combines with J gene TRBJ2-1, with TRBD1 as a possible D gene (5 bases). V was shortened by 0 bases and J by 2 bases, with 12 bases between the two germline ends. This CDR3 is built from 16 residues. Germline values: CDR1 SGHRS, CDR2 YFSETQ. This CDR3 is CASSLGAGLTYNEQFF. In DNA form, the CDR3 reads TGCGCCAGCAGCTTGGGGGCAGGGCTAACCTACAATGAGCAGTTCTTC.

The chain has TRBV28 and TRBJ1-2; TRBD1 matches at 7 bases. Per the germline V gene, CDR1 is MDHEN and CDR2 is SYDVKM. The J segment lost 7 bases and the V segment lost 5 bases, leaving 4 bases of the junction unmatched. The CDR3 spans 12 residues. The CDR3 DNA reads as TGTGCCAGCAGTAAACACAGGGGTGGCTACACCTTC. Translating it yields CASSKHRGGYTF.

This clone was seen a few times. The V and J genes are TRBV6-5 and TRBJ1-6, with D possibly matching TRBD1 (6 bases). CDR1 and CDR2 from the germline V gene are MNHEY and SVGAGI. The CDR3 totals 16 residues. Trimming pared 2 bases from V and 12 bases from J, leaving 20 bases between. The CDR3 region has the DNA TGTGCCAGCAGTTACACGATGTCGACAGGTTTCGTACCCCTCCACTTT. Translated: CASSYTMSTGFVPLHF.

V usage is TRBV2 and J usage is TRBJ1-1, with 8 bases that match TRBD1. CDR3 length: 13 residues. Germline V gene data show CDR1 as SNHLY and CDR2 as FYNNEI. With V trimmed by 7 bases and J by 5 bases, 6 bases remained unmatched. The CDR3 is CASKDRVVTEAFF. CDR3 DNA sequence: TGTGCCAGCAAGGACAGGGTGGTTACTGAAGCTTTCTTT.

CDR3 sequence (DNA): TGCGCCAGCAGCTTATGGACAGCAAGTTACGAGCAGTACTTC. Amino acids: CASSLWTASYEQYF. V gene TRBV5-1 combines with J gene TRBJ2-7, with D possibly being TRBD1 (6 bases). This CDR3 is built from 14 residues. CDR1 is SGHRS, CDR2 YFSETQ, per germline. V lost 2 bases to trimming and J lost 4 bases, with 13 bases between them. The full variable domain, with the rest looked up from reference TRBV5-1 and TRBJ2-7, is KAGVTQTPRYLIKTRGQQVTLSCSPISGHRSVSWYQQTPGQGLQFLFEYFSETQRNKGNFPGRFSGRQFSNSRSEMNVSTLELGDSALYLCASSLWTASYEQYFGPGTRLTVT.

This chain links TRBV2 with TRBJ1-2; 8 bases align to TRBD1. The trim removed 4 bases at V and 7 bases at J, leaving 5 bases unmatched. CDR3 length equals 13 residues. CDR1 is SNHLY and CDR2 is FYNNEI in the germline V gene. The CDR3 nucleotides are TGTGCCAGCAGTGGTAGCAGGGGGCTTGGCTACACCTTC. It yields the protein CASSGSRGLGYTF.

The chain employs TRBV6-1 and TRBJ1-5; unclear D gene. This CDR3 contains 15 residues. The germline CDR1 and CDR2 sequences are MNHNS and SASEGT. V was cut by 1 base and J by 3 bases, with 10 bases left in between. CDR3 sequence (DNA): TGTGCCAGCAGTGAAGGGGCGACCCCCAATCAGCCCCAGCATTTT. Protein: CASSEGATPNQPQHF.

In this sample, this clone turned up a few times. V usage is TRBV6-5 and J usage is TRBJ1-1; D is possibly TRBD1 (6 bases). Germline CDR1 MNHEY, CDR2 SVGAGI. The V and J ends lost 10 bases and 0 bases respectively, with 18 bases between them. The CDR3 length is 15 residues. This CDR3 reads CAIGPGGHMNTEAFF. CDR3 nucleotides: TGTGCCATCGGACCTGGGGGACACATGAACACTGAAGCTTTCTTT.

The rearrangement uses TRBV9 and TRBJ1-1, with TRBD1 identical over 9 bases. The CDR3 sequence is 15 residues long. Unmatched junction bases numbered 7, after V lost 3 bases and J lost 4 bases. Germline V CDR1 and CDR2: SGDLS, YYNGEE. The chain's CDR3 is CASSGGQGSVTEAFF. CDR3 DNA sequence: TGTGCCAGCAGCGGGGGACAGGGATCTGTCACTGAAGCTTTCTTT.

Only a few counts were recorded for this clone. This chain links TRBV2 with TRBJ2-1, with TRBD2 matching over 10 bases. Trimming removed 6 bases from V and 4 bases from J; junction bases left unmatched: 6. This CDR3 contains 15 residues. The V gene's germline CDR1 is SNHLY and CDR2 FYNNEI. Here the CDR3 reads CASRTLAGDYNEQFF. The CDR3 nucleotides are TGTGCCAGCAGGACGCTAGCGGGGGATTACAATGAGCAGTTCTTC.

This clone was observed a handful of times. V gene TRBV2 combines with J gene TRBJ2-7; TRBD1 agrees at 9 bases. CDR1 SNHLY and CDR2 FYNNEI come from the germline V gene. The CDR3 is made up of 13 amino acids. Trimming took 6 bases from V and 5 from J; bases not matched to a gene: 5. CDR3 nucleotide sequence: TGTGCCAGCAGAGACAGGGGGGACCACGAGCAGTACTTC. The encoded protein is CASRDRGDHEQYF.

V is TRBV27 and J is TRBJ1-5; a possible D gene is TRBD1 (5 bases). Germline V gene lookup returns CDR1 MNHEY and CDR2 SMNVEV (reference sequence). The CDR3 is 15 residues long. The V and J ends lost 3 bases and 3 bases respectively, with 12 bases between them. DNA of the CDR3: TGTGCCAGCAGTTTCGGGCAGGGTTACAATCAGCCCCAGCATTTT. It codes for CASSFGQGYNQPQHF.

This rearrangement joins TRBV5-1 to TRBJ1-2, with 9 bases fitting TRBD1. The length of the CDR3 is 14 residues. The junction had 6 bases not matched to a gene; V was cut back by 4 bases and J by 5 bases. Germline V gene data show CDR1 as SGHRS and CDR2 as YFSETQ. CDR3 amino acids: CASSLTGGQYGYTF. The CDR3 DNA follows: TGCGCCAGCAGCCTGACAGGGGGGCAGTATGGCTACACCTTC.

This chain connects TRBV11-3 to TRBJ2-6, with a weak D call TRBD1 (7 bases). The CDR3 sequence is 15 residues long. The V gene's germline CDR1 is SGHNT and CDR2 YENEEA. V was shortened by 5 bases and J by 0 bases, with 8 bases between the two germline ends. The CDR3 nucleotides read TGTGCCAGCAGCCAGGGGGGCTCTGGGGCCAACGTCCTGACTTTC. Translating it yields CASSQGGSGANVLTF.